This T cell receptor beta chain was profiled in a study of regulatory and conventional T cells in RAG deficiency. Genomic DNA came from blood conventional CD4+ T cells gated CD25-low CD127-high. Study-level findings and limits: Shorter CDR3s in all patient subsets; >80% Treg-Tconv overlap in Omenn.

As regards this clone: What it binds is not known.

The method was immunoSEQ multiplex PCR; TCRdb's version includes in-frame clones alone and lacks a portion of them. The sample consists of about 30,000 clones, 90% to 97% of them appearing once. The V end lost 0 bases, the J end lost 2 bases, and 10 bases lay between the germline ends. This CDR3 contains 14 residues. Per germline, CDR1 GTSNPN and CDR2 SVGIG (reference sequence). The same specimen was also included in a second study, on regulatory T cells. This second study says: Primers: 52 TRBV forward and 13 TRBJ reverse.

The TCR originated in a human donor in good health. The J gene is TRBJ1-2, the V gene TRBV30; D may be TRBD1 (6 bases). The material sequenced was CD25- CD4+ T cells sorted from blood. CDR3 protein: CAWSVRDTNYGYTF. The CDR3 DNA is TGTGCCTGGAGTGTCCGGGACACGAACTATGGCTACACCTTC.